The 30 T cell receptor beta chains presented below share a single source sample, sequenced in a study of radiotherapy plus CTLA-4 blockade in lung cancer. The assay was immunoSEQ multiplex PCR, and TCRdb's table has in-frame clones only and misses some. Among about 95,000 clones, approximately 85% were seen once, and the ten largest hold about 3.5%. The input for sequencing was peripheral blood, taken from a patient treated with radiotherapy plus ipilimumab. Receptors were obtained from a human donor with non-small cell lung cancer who had a partial response to radiotherapy plus ipilimumab.

This clone was detected once. The chain employs TRBV6-1 and TRBJ2-1, with 9 bases identical to TRBD1. In germline, CDR1 is MNHNS, CDR2 SASEGT. The CDR3 is 17 amino acids. Trimming removed 2 bases from V and 6 bases from J; junction bases left unmatched: 11. As DNA, the CDR3 is TGTGCCAGCAGTGAACCTGCGCGGGACAGGGTAGTCAATGAGCAGTTCTTC. It yields the protein CASSEPARDRVVNEQFF.

This clone was recorded once. The chain couples TRBV20-1 to TRBJ1-1; no clear D gene. This CDR3 region has 11 residues. Germline V gene sequence: CDR1 DFQATT, CDR2 SNEGSKA (reference sequence). Deletions cut 6 bases from V and 8 bases from J, with 13 bases between. The CDR3 reads CSAPSDFEAFF. As DNA, the CDR3 is TGCAGTGCCCCTAGTGACTTCGAAGCTTTCTTT.

The rearrangement joins TRBV28 to TRBJ1-5; D uncertain. The CDR3 extends over 15 amino acids. Germline CDR1 is MDHEN and CDR2 is SYDVKM. With 6 bases removed from V and 4 bases from J, the gap between germline ends came to 16 bases. The CDR3, as DNA: TGTGCCAGCAGCCCCCCGGGGTCGGGAAATCAGCCCCAGCATTTT. The encoded protein is CASSPPGSGNQPQHF. Complete variable domain (other parts from reference TRBV28 and TRBJ1-5): DVKVTQSSRYLVKRTGEKVFLECVQDMDHENMFWYRQDPGLGLRLIYFSYDVKMKEKGDIPEGYSVSREKKERFSLILESASTNQTSMYLCASSPPGSGNQPQHFGDGTRLSIL.

This chain joins TRBV11-2 and TRBJ1-2, with 7 bases aligning to TRBD1. V lost 5 bases to trimming and J lost 3 bases; unmatched junction nucleotides: 6. This CDR3 is built from 14 residues. Germline V lookup: CDR1 SGHAT, CDR2 FQNNGV. CDR3 sequence reads: CASSPDRDYYGYTF. The CDR3 DNA follows: TGTGCCAGCAGCCCAGACAGGGACTACTATGGCTACACCTTC.

The rearrangement uses TRBV5-1 and TRBJ1-4; possibly TRBD1 for D (6 bases). V gave up 0 bases and J gave up 8 bases, with 11 bases separating them. Germline V lookup: CDR1 SGHRS, CDR2 YFSETQ. This CDR3 contains 14 residues. Here the CDR3 DNA reads TGCGCCAGCAGCTTGGTGTCAGGGGACGAAAAACTGTTTTTT. It is translated as CASSLVSGDEKLFF.

The CDR3 nucleotides read TGCGCCAGCAGCTTGGTTGCCAGTGGGAACACTGAAGCTTTCTTT. It translates to CASSLVASGNTEAFF. The chain has TRBV5-1 and TRBJ1-1; D remains ambiguous. Germline values: CDR1 SGHRS, CDR2 YFSETQ. V dropped 0 bases and J dropped 1 base, with 10 bases sitting between them. This CDR3 is 15 amino acids long.

This chain links TRBV19 with TRBJ2-7, with 7 bases fitting TRBD1. Germline lookup yields CDR1 LNHDA and CDR2 SQIVND (reference sequence). The CDR3 is 16 residues long. J lost 3 bases, V lost 3 bases, and 11 bases had no gene match. CDR3 residues: CASSIPNRGAGYEQYF. CDR3 coding DNA: TGTGCCAGTAGTATCCCGAACAGGGGCGCGGGCTACGAGCAGTACTTC.

The rearrangement links TRBV28 to TRBJ2-2; 9 bases match TRBD2. This CDR3 comprises 15 residues. The germline gives CDR1 MDHEN, CDR2 SYDVKM. V lost 4 bases to trimming and J lost 4 bases; unmatched junction nucleotides: 4. The CDR3 region has the DNA TGTGCCAGCAGTTCTAGCGGGACGGGCACCGGGGAGCTGTTTTTT. It is translated as CASSSSGTGTGELFF.

CDR3 sequence: CASSYREGTNEQFF. Written as DNA, the CDR3 is TGTGCCAGCAGTTATCGGGAGGGCACGAATGAGCAGTTCTTC. This chain joins TRBV6-5 and TRBJ2-1; 8 bases fit TRBD2. Germline-derived CDR1 and CDR2 are MNHEY and SVGAGI. The trim removed 3 bases at V and 7 bases at J, leaving 5 bases unmatched. There are 14 residues in the CDR3.

The gene calls are TRBV7-3 and TRBJ2-1; 7 bases are shared with TRBD2. This CDR3 is built from 15 residues. The junction had 5 bases not matched to a gene; V was cut back by 5 bases and J by 1 base. The V gene's germline CDR1 is SGHTA and CDR2 FQGTGA. CDR3 DNA sequence: TGTGCCAGCAGCGCGACGGGGGGATCCTACAATGAGCAGTTCTTC. Protein: CASSATGGSYNEQFF.

The V and J genes are TRBV2 and TRBJ1-1; 8 bases are shared with TRBD1. Germline CDR1 and CDR2: SNHLY and FYNNEI. The CDR3 sequence is 11 residues long. V shed 5 bases, J shed 8 bases, and the junction held 1 base outside the gene matches. Here the CDR3 DNA reads TGTGCCAGCAGTTACAGGGGGGAAGCTTTCTTT. It yields the protein CASSYRGEAFF.

This clone was recorded only once. The chain employs TRBV7-3 and TRBJ2-5, with a possible D match to TRBD1 (5 bases). CDR1 and CDR2 (germline): SGHTA, FQGTGA. The length of the CDR3 is 15 residues. Trimming removed 2 bases at V and 5 bases at J, with 15 bases between. CDR3 DNA sequence: TGTGCCAGCAGCTTAGGGGCAGTCTCTGGGGAGACCCAGTACTTC. This encodes CASSLGAVSGETQYF.

The chain joins TRBV27 to TRBJ2-7; TRBD1 aligns across 10 bases. CDR1 MNHEY and CDR2 SMNVEV come from the germline V gene (reference sequence). The CDR3 length is 17 residues. V was clipped by 4 bases and J by 2 bases; unmatched bases: 11. CDR3 in DNA: TGTGCCAGCAGTTCCAAACGGCCGGGGACAGGGGCCTACGAGCAGTACTTC. This codes for CASSSKRPGTGAYEQYF.

This clone has just one count. The rearrangement links TRBV25-1 to TRBJ1-1; TRBD1 matches 7 bases. J was trimmed by 6 bases and V by 6 bases; bases with no gene match: 10. This CDR3 spans 14 amino acids. Germline-derived CDR1 and CDR2 are MGHDK and SYGVNS. CDR3 in amino acids: CASRLTGDQAEAFF. The CDR3 DNA reads TGTGCCAGCAGGCTAACAGGGGATCAGGCTGAAGCTTTCTTT.

The J gene is TRBJ2-4, the V gene TRBV21-1; TRBD1, the table's D call, lacks a check against the DNA. TRBV21-1 is listed as a pseudogene. CDR3 length: 18 amino acids. CDR3 loop: CASRAKLRGLLAKNIQYF. Written as DNA, the CDR3 is TGTGCCAGCAGAGCAAAGTTAAGGGGGCTTCTAGCCAAAAACATTCAGTACTTC.

The rearrangement uses TRBV2 and TRBJ2-7; D unclear. V was shortened by 6 bases and J by 2 bases, with 5 bases between the two germline ends. The germline V gene encodes CDR1 SNHLY and CDR2 FYNNEI. This CDR3 contains 11 residues. The CDR3 loop is CASRAAYEQYF. The CDR3 coding sequence is TGTGCCAGCAGGGCAGCCTACGAGCAGTACTTC.

The rearrangement links TRBV6-5 to TRBJ2-7; TRBD1 matches 7 bases. CDR1 MNHEY and CDR2 SVGAGI come from the germline V gene. The CDR3 spans 15 residues. Trimming cost V 6 bases and J 0 bases; bases outside gene matches: 8. In nucleotides, the CDR3 is TGTGCCAGCAGCGAATACGGGACAGCCTCCTACGAGCAGTACTTC. This gives the protein CASSEYGTASYEQYF.

The chain is built from TRBV6-5 and TRBJ2-7; 7 bases match TRBD1. CDR3 length: 15 residues. J was trimmed by 0 bases and V by 6 bases; bases with no gene match: 8. Germline V gene lookup returns CDR1 MNHEY and CDR2 SVGAGI. CDR3 sequence: CASRTDRELSYEQYF. For the CDR3, the DNA is TGTGCCAGCAGGACCGACAGGGAACTCTCCTACGAGCAGTACTTC.

The chain has TRBV7-3 and TRBJ1-1, with D unresolved. Trimming cost V 5 bases and J 7 bases, with 14 bases left between them. The CDR3 spans 13 residues. Germline CDR1 and CDR2: SGHTA and FQGTGA. The CDR3 DNA is TGTGCCAGCAGCCGCGGACCTGACTATGAAGCTTTCTTT. This codes for CASSRGPDYEAFF.

This chain connects TRBV7-3 to TRBJ2-1, with D unclear. This CDR3 spans 13 amino acids. The V gene's germline CDR1 is SGHTA and CDR2 FQGTGA. Trimming left V 5 bases short and J 6 bases short, with 11 bases between. The DNA of the CDR3 is TGTGCCAGCAGCCCCGCCCCCGGCAATGAGCAGTTCTTC. It specifies CASSPAPGNEQFF.

The gene calls are TRBV5-1 and TRBJ1-5; D is undetermined. V lost 4 bases to trimming and J lost 5 bases, with 10 bases between them. The germline gives CDR1 SGHRS, CDR2 YFSETQ. The CDR3 covers 13 residues. CDR3 sequence (DNA): TGCGCCAGCAGCCCACAGCCTGATCAGCCCCAGCATTTT. Translated: CASSPQPDQPQHF.

The rearrangement uses TRBV29-1 and TRBJ2-7, with D tentatively TRBD1 (5 bases). The V gene lost 6 bases and the J gene lost 7 bases, with 10 bases spanning the gap. Germline assignment: CDR1 SQVTM and CDR2 ANQGSEA. CDR3 length: 10 residues. The CDR3 DNA reads TGCAGCGTAGGGGAAAGGGAGCAGTACTTC. It encodes CSVGEREQYF.

The chain is built from TRBV9 and TRBJ1-1, with 11 bases identical to TRBD1. The V and J ends lost 4 bases and 4 bases, in that order; junction bases with no gene match: 9. The CDR3 extends over 16 amino acids. Per germline, CDR1 SGDLS and CDR2 YYNGEE. As DNA, the CDR3 is TGTGCCAGCAGCCTCACGACCGGGACAGGGGGCACTGAAGCTTTCTTT. This sequence encodes CASSLTTGTGGTEAFF.

The chain uses TRBV7-2 and TRBJ2-7; 9 bases are shared with TRBD1. This CDR3 has 14 amino acids. The germline V gene encodes CDR1 SGHTA and CDR2 FQGNSA. V lost 6 bases to trimming and J lost 2 bases; unmatched junction nucleotides: 5. For the CDR3, the DNA is TGTGCCAGCAGTTGGGGACAGGGAGCCTACGAGCAGTACTTC. Its translation: CASSWGQGAYEQYF.

V is TRBV10-1 and J is TRBJ2-2; 7 bases are shared with TRBD1. The V and J ends lost 4 bases and 4 bases, in that order; junction bases with no gene match: 3. The CDR3 loop spans 14 amino acids. The germline gives CDR1 WNHNN, CDR2 SYGVQD (reference sequence). CDR3 residues: CASSGDRATGELFF. CDR3 nucleotide sequence: TGCGCCAGCAGTGGCGACAGGGCCACCGGGGAGCTGTTTTTT.

The chain combines TRBV27 with TRBJ2-3; 9 nucleotides line up with TRBD2. Trimming took 3 bases from V and 3 from J; bases not matched to a gene: 4. The germline gives CDR1 MNHEY, CDR2 SMNVEV (reference sequence). The CDR3 covers 15 residues. The CDR3: CASSFGAGGTDTQYF. The CDR3 DNA reads as TGTGCCAGCAGTTTCGGTGCGGGAGGGACAGATACGCAGTATTTT.

This chain joins TRBV29-1 and TRBJ2-1; D ambiguous. Germline V gives CDR1 SQVTM, CDR2 ANQGSEA. CDR3 length equals 13 residues. V was cut by 4 bases and J by 6 bases, with 13 bases left in between. This CDR3 is CSVVPLVGNEQFF. DNA for the CDR3: TGCAGCGTTGTTCCCCTAGTAGGCAATGAGCAGTTCTTC.

The chain joins TRBV6-4 to TRBJ1-5; D call uncertain. The V and J ends lost 7 bases and 3 bases respectively, with 19 bases between them. The CDR3 runs to 16 residues. Per germline, CDR1 MRHNA and CDR2 SNTAGT. The CDR3 here is CASTPGGSHPNQPQHF. CDR3 bases: TGTGCCAGCACCCCCGGAGGCTCACACCCCAATCAGCCCCAGCATTTT.

The CDR3: CASSLLAGPYNEQFF. The CDR3 DNA is TGCGCCAGCAGCCTGCTAGCGGGACCCTACAATGAGCAGTTCTTC. This chain connects TRBV4-1 to TRBJ2-1; 9 bases line up with TRBD2. The J segment lost 2 bases and the V segment lost 4 bases, leaving 3 bases of the junction unmatched. The CDR3 length is 15 residues. Germline CDR1 is MGHRA and CDR2 is YSYEKL.

J is TRBJ1-2 and V is TRBV20-1, with a tentative D call TRBD1 (5 bases). Trimming stripped 3 bases from V and 7 bases from J, with 6 bases between. Germline V gene sequence: CDR1 DFQATT, CDR2 SNEGSKA (reference sequence). There are 10 residues in the CDR3. CDR3 residues: CSARGGGYTF. As DNA, the CDR3 is TGCAGTGCTAGGGGGGGTGGCTACACCTTC.